This T cell receptor (beta chain) was sequenced during a study of identical twins. Via MiXCR, TCRdb re-called the 5' RACE reads, giving one row per CDR3 protein. The sample yields roughly 770,000 distinct CDR3 sequences, approximately 18% seen once. These data were also reused for a study on T cells expressing NK-cell markers.

The specimen was PBMCs. This TCR came from a woman aged 18-29 years in good health.

The CDR3 here is CASSLAGKDYGYTF. As DNA, the CDR3 is TGTGCCAGCAGTTTGGCAGGGAAGGACTATGGCTACACCTTC. This chain uses TRBV27 with TRBJ1-2, with D possibly matching TRBD1 (5 bases). Trimming left V 3 bases short and J 3 bases short, with 11 bases between. The V gene's germline CDR1 is MNHEY and CDR2 SMNVEV (reference sequence). The CDR3 consists of 14 residues.